Following are 17 T cell receptor beta chains from one sample sequenced in a study of T cell repertoires in cytomegalovirus infection. Using its own MiXCR run on the reads, TCRdb lists one record per CDR3 protein. Of 75,000 to 95,000 distinct CDR3 sequences in the sample, under 55% are singletons; the top ten hold 93%. The antigens of these receptors remain unknown. Specimen: CD8+ T cells from cultured PBMCs, collected from culture after CMV antigen stimulation. The receptor set was obtained from a human donor in good health (CMV status not recorded). Some clones in this sample may be carry-over from other donors' samples.

The V and J genes are TRBV6-5 and TRBJ1-1; 9 bases are shared with TRBD1. V gave up 5 bases and J gave up 7 bases; unmatched junction bases: 11. Germline loops: CDR1 MNHEY, CDR2 SVGAGI. The length of the CDR3 is 15 residues. The chain's CDR3 is CASSPRDRVRFEAFF. In DNA form, the CDR3 reads TGTGCCAGCAGTCCCAGGGACAGGGTTCGGTTTGAAGCTTTCTTT.

Worth noting for this clonotype: A junction boundary mismatches the germline segment, possibly from a read error. The V and J genes are TRBV7-9 and TRBJ2-7; possibly TRBD1 for D (6 bases). CDR1 and CDR2 from the germline V gene are SEHNR and FQNEAQ (reference sequence). This CDR3 has 13 residues. The CDR3 loop reads CASSSGQAYVQYF. The CDR3 DNA sequence: TGTGCCAGCAGCTCGGGACAAGCCTACGTGCAGTACTTC.

The rearrangement links TRBV29-1 to TRBJ1-2, with D hard to call. The CDR3 has 14 amino acids. V shed 0 bases and J shed 2 bases, with 10 bases lying between them. Germline CDR1 and CDR2: SQVTM and ANQGSEA. Here the CDR3 DNA reads TGCAGCGTTGAAGATCGAGAAGGAAACTATGGCTACACCTTC. This sequence encodes CSVEDREGNYGYTF.

This clonotype has more than one count but fewer than ten. The chain has TRBV6-5 and TRBJ2-7, with unresolved D. The length of the CDR3 is 17 residues. Germline V lookup: CDR1 MNHEY, CDR2 SVGAGI. The germline V and J ends were trimmed by 2 bases and 2 bases, with 19 bases remaining between them. The CDR3 nucleotides read TGTGCCAGCAGTTACACCATGGGTGTGGCGGCCGCCTACGAGCAGTACTTC. This gives the protein CASSYTMGVAAAYEQYF.

This clonotype was counted ten times or more. V gene TRBV7-8 combines with J gene TRBJ1-5, with D uncertain. The CDR3 length is 13 residues. Germline V CDR1 and CDR2: SGHVS, FQNEAQ. V was shortened by 3 bases and J by 4 bases, with 7 bases between the two germline ends. CDR3 residues: CASSLGRNQPQHF. The DNA for the CDR3 is TGTGCCAGCAGCTTGGGCCGTAATCAGCCCCAGCATTTT.

The chain has TRBV12-3 or TRBV12-4 and TRBJ2-5; 7 bases map to TRBD1. V lost 6 bases to trimming and J lost 4 bases; unmatched junction nucleotides: 29. This CDR3 region has 21 residues. The CDR3 sequence: CASSIRTTGFGFGSRGETQYF. DNA of the CDR3: TGTGCCAGCAGCATACGGACGACAGGGTTTGGTTTCGGCTCAAGAGGAGAGACCCAGTACTTC.

This clonotype was found a few times. This chain links TRBV7-8 with TRBJ2-3, with unresolved D. Germline assignment: CDR1 SGHVS and CDR2 FQNEAQ. Deletions cut 3 bases from V and 2 bases from J, with 18 bases between. The CDR3 contains 17 residues. CDR3 residues: CASSLPASAYFTDTQYF. In DNA, the CDR3 is TGTGCCAGCAGCTTGCCAGCCTCGGCGTACTTCACAGATACGCAGTATTTT.

In DNA form, the CDR3 reads TGTGCCAGCAGTGAAGCTTCGGTTTCCTACGAGCAGTACTTC. This gives the protein CASSEASVSYEQYF. The V and J genes are TRBV6-1 and TRBJ2-7; no firm D call. Germline assignment: CDR1 MNHNS and CDR2 SASEGT. The length of the CDR3 is 14 residues. The V and J ends lost 0 bases and 1 base respectively, with 7 bases between them.

This clonotype was found a few times. CDR3: CASSLDRGHEGNTEAFF. For the CDR3, the DNA is TGTGCCAGCAGCCTGGACAGGGGGCACGAGGGGAACACTGAAGCTTTCTTT. The chain has TRBV11-2 and TRBJ1-1; 11 nucleotides align to TRBD1. CDR1 SGHAT and CDR2 FQNNGV come from the germline V gene. Losses at the gene ends were 5 bases for V and 1 base for J; bases not matched to a gene: 9. The CDR3 length is 17 residues.

This clonotype was counted a few times. The chain employs TRBV27 and TRBJ2-1; D gene unclear. Trimming stripped 4 bases from V and 8 bases from J, with 18 bases between. The germline gives CDR1 MNHEY, CDR2 SMNVEV (reference sequence). This CDR3 is 15 amino acids long. The CDR3: CASSSPRTSLDEQFF. CDR3 sequence (DNA): TGTGCCAGCAGTTCCCCCCGGACCAGTTTGGATGAGCAGTTCTTC.

The chain uses TRBV27 and TRBJ2-1; no clear D. The CDR3 covers 15 residues. Trimming shortened V by 3 bases and J by 6 bases, and 15 bases separated the two germline ends. Germline V gene sequence: CDR1 MNHEY, CDR2 SMNVEV (reference sequence). The CDR3 coding sequence is TGTGCCAGCAGTTTCGTCCGCCAGAGAGGCAATGAGCAGTTCTTC. The encoded protein is CASSFVRQRGNEQFF.

The rearrangement links TRBV4-2 to TRBJ1-5; D possibly corresponds to TRBD1 (5 bases). Trimming left V 8 bases short and J 6 bases short, with 17 bases between. The length of the CDR3 is 14 residues. The germline V gene encodes CDR1 LGHNA and CDR2 YNFKEQ. CDR3 region: CASGNGQGGQPQHF. For the CDR3, the DNA is TGTGCCAGCGGGAACGGGCAGGGCGGTCAGCCCCAGCATTTT.

In this sample, this clonotype turned up a few times. The chain recombines TRBV19 with TRBJ2-1, with 9 bases aligning to TRBD2. This CDR3 contains 15 residues. Per germline, CDR1 LNHDA and CDR2 SQIVND (reference sequence). J gave up 3 bases and V 4 bases, and 4 bases lay outside the gene matches. In nucleotides, the CDR3 is TGTGCCAGTAGTAGTCCTAGCGGGAACTACAATGAGCAGTTCTTC. It is translated as CASSSPSGNYNEQFF.

The chain links TRBV19 to TRBJ2-2; TRBD1 aligns across 7 bases. The CDR3 is 14 amino acids. The germline V gene encodes CDR1 LNHDA and CDR2 SQIVND (reference sequence). V gave up 8 bases and J gave up 1 base; unmatched junction bases: 4. As DNA, the CDR3 is TGTGCCAGTTCCAGACAGGGGAACACCGGGGAGCTGTTTTTT. Translation: CASSRQGNTGELFF.

This clonotype was seen more than once but under ten times. The chain has TRBV11-2 and TRBJ1-1; the D gene is possibly TRBD1 (6 bases). Germline CDR1 is SGHAT and CDR2 is FQNNGV. The V end lost 1 base, the J end lost 1 base, and 16 bases lay between the germline ends. The CDR3 is made up of 17 amino acids. The CDR3 here is CASSLVWDNSPNTEAFF. CDR3 bases: TGTGCCAGCAGCTTAGTTTGGGACAACTCACCGAACACTGAAGCTTTCTTT. Looking up the rest from reference TRBV11-2 and TRBJ1-1 gives the full variable domain: EAGVAQSPRYKIIEKRQSVAFWCNPISGHATLYWYQQILGQGPKLLIQFQNNGVVDDSQLPKDRFSAERLKGVDSTLKIQPAKLEDSAVYLCASSLVWDNSPNTEAFFGQGTRLTVV.

In its sample, this clonotype was seen a few times. The rearrangement uses TRBV7-9 and TRBJ2-5, with 9 bases aligning to TRBD2. The CDR3 runs 17 residues. Germline V lookup: CDR1 SEHNR, CDR2 FQNEAQ (reference sequence). V gave up 1 base and J gave up 5 bases; unmatched junction bases: 11. The DNA for the CDR3 is TGTGCCAGCAGCTTAGTTAAGGGAGAGCGGGAGGTCGAGACCCAGTACTTC. Its protein is CASSLVKGEREVETQYF.

This clonotype has only a few counts. This chain uses TRBV18 with TRBJ2-1; 8 bases fit TRBD2. The CDR3 extends over 12 amino acids. CDR1 is KGHSH and CDR2 is LQKENI in the germline V gene. V shed 4 bases, J shed 8 bases, and the junction held 1 base outside the gene matches. The CDR3 DNA sequence: TGTGCCAGCTCACTGACTAGCGATGAGCAGTTCTTC. It is translated as CASSLTSDEQFF. The full variable domain, rest sourced from reference TRBV18 and TRBJ2-1, is NAGVMQNPRHLVRRRGQEARLRCSPMKGHSHVYWYRQLPEEGLKFMVYLQKENIIDESGMPKERFSAEFPKEGPSILRIQQVVRGDSAAYFCASSLTSDEQFFGPGTRLTVL.